The text below deals with one T cell receptor beta chain. The antigen remains undetermined. The sample originates from a study of CD4 T cell repertoires in COVID-19. On the study more broadly: Relabeled CFSE-low cells, IL-2-expanded for around nine days, met spikes from other coronaviruses.

Sequencing was done directly on freshly isolated, uncultured memory T cells. Study-wide results and limits: Some SARS-CoV-2 clonotypes, between roughly 7 and 27%, recurred in SARS-CoV and/or HKU1 cultures. Two or all three memory subsets shared several highly expanded SARS-CoV-2-reactive clonotypes.

The table came from immunoSEQ multiplex PCR; TCRdb's copy has only in-frame clones and leaves some out. The data contain 20,000 to 30,000 clones, about 94% of them seen just once; the ten biggest clones take up approximately 0.7%. CDR1 MDHEN and CDR2 SYDVKM come from the germline V gene. This CDR3 has 14 residues. Trimming cost V 6 bases and J 8 bases; bases outside gene matches: 3. The receptor's source is a human donor who had COVID-19. V and J are TRBV28 and TRBJ2-4, with 14 bases that match TRBD2. The specimen was circulating follicular helper CD4+ T cells (cTfh) from blood, collected before the COVID-19 pandemic. CDR3 sequence: CASSMTSGRDIQYF. The CDR3 DNA follows: TGTGCCAGCAGCATGACTAGCGGGAGGGACATTCAGTACTTC. Full variable domain (rest looked up from reference TRBV28 and TRBJ2-4): DVKVTQSSRYLVKRTGEKVFLECVQDMDHENMFWYRQDPGLGLRLIYFSYDVKMKEKGDIPEGYSVSREKKERFSLILESASTNQTSMYLCASSMTSGRDIQYFGAGTRLSVL.